This T cell receptor beta chain was found in a study of T cell responses to AZD1222 COVID-19 vaccine. Overall study context: Pooled samples include second doses given at about 4 or 12 weeks.

General study results and limits: Spike-specific TCR repertoires showed rising breadth and depth after two AZD1222 doses. It should be noted that donors were predominantly white British and more often female, and clonal diversity was possibly underestimated. Unmutated variant regions are reportedly targeted by nearly half of spike-specific TCRs.

Method: immunoSEQ multiplex PCR; TCRdb's copy keeps in-frame clones and lacks some. The table records about 97,000 clones, about 91% of them present only once. V lost 2 bases and J lost 0; bases outside the gene matches: 2. CDR3 size: 16 residues. The germline gives CDR1 MRHNA, CDR2 SNTAGT. This clone came up once. The antigen is unknown. The gene calls are TRBV6-4 and TRBJ2-1, with 9 bases lining up with TRBD2. Specimen: peripheral blood, collected on day 0 of AZD1222 vaccination. The TCR originated in an adult in good health. CDR3: CASSDSGRRSYNEQFF. CDR3 nucleotides: TGTGCCAGCAGTGACAGCGGGAGGCGCTCCTACAATGAGCAGTTCTTC.